The text below deals with one T cell receptor (beta chain). What it binds is unknown. This CDR3 comprises 16 residues. With V trimmed by 3 bases and J by 4 bases, 5 bases remained unmatched. CDR1 is SGDLS, CDR2 YYNGEE, per germline. This entry comes from a study of PD-1 blockade in mismatch repair-deficient tumors. Study information: Enrolled about 2012-2016, patients had progressing, pretreated mismatch repair-deficient cancers of 12 to 13 types. Overall study results and limits: After pembrolizumab, tumor-resident clones rose rapidly, then generally contracted before radiologic responses.

Data came from immunoSEQ multiplex PCR; TCRdb stores just in-frame clones and leaves some out. The sample includes under 150,000 clones, roughly 90% seen only once; the top ten take about 11%. Every patient had mismatch repair deficiency by PCR or immunohistochemistry. V is TRBV9 and J is TRBJ2-1, with 12 nucleotides matching TRBD2. Sequenced here: peripheral blood, sampled 70 to 72 weeks after starting pembrolizumab. This clonotype was obtained from an adult with mismatch repair-deficient cancer. CDR3 coding DNA: TGTGCCAGCAGCGCTTCCGGGACTAGCGGGTACAATGAGCAGTTCTTC. It codes for CASSASGTSGYNEQFF. Full variable domain (missing parts from reference TRBV9 and TRBJ2-1): DSGVTQTPKHLITATGQRVTLRCSPRSGDLSVYWYQQSLDQGLQFLIQYYNGEERAKGNILERFSAQQFPDLHSELNLSSLELGDSALYFCASSASGTSGYNEQFFGPGTRLTVL.